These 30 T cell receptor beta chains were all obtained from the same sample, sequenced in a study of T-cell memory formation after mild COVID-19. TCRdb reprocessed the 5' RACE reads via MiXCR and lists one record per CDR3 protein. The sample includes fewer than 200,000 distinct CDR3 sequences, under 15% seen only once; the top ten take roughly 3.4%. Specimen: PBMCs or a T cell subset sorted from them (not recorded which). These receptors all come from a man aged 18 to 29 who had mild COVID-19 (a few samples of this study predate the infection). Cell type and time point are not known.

The chain's CDR3 is CSVAQNLPGTSETQYF. In DNA form, the CDR3 reads TGCAGCGTTGCGCAGAACCTCCCGGGGACGTCGGAGACCCAGTACTTC. The chain is built from TRBV29-1 and TRBJ2-5, with D perhaps given as TRBD1 or TRBD2 (5 bases each). V was clipped by 4 bases and J by 5 bases, with 23 bases between them. Germline CDR1 and CDR2: SQVTM and ANQGSEA. This CDR3 region has 16 residues.

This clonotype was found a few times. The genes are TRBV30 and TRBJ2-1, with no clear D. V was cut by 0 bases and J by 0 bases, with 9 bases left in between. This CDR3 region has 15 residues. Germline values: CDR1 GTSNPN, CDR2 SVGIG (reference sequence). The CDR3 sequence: CAWSVPPSSYNEQFF. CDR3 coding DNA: TGTGCCTGGAGTGTACCCCCAAGCTCCTACAATGAGCAGTTCTTC.

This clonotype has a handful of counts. Here the CDR3 reads CASRPRLPAETQYF. CDR3 bases: TGTGCCAGCAGACCCCGACTACCAGCGGAGACCCAGTACTTC. The V gene is TRBV7-9, the J gene TRBJ2-5; D may be TRBD2 (5 bases). Germline values: CDR1 SEHNR, CDR2 FQNEAQ (reference sequence). Trimming shortened V by 6 bases and J by 5 bases, and 16 bases separated the two germline ends. CDR3 length equals 14 residues.

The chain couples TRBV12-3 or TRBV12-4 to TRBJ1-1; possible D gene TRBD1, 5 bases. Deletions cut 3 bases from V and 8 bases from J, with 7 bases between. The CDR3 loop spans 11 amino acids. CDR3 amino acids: CASSFRGEAFF. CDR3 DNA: TGTGCCAGCAGTTTCCGGGGCGAAGCTTTCTTT.

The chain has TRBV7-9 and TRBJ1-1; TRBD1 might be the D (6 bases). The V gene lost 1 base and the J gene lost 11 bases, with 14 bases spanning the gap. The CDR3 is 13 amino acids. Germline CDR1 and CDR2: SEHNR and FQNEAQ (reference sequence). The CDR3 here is CASSLDAGDRAFF. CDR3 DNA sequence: TGTGCCAGCAGCTTAGACGCAGGGGATAGGGCTTTCTTT.

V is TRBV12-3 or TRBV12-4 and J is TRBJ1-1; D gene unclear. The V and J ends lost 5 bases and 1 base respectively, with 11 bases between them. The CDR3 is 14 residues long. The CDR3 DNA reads TGTGCCAGCAGTGACCAGGTGACGAACACTGAAGCTTTCTTT. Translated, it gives CASSDQVTNTEAFF.

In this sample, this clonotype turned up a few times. CDR3 DNA: TGTGCCAGCAGCCCCCAGACAGGGCTGGATCAGCCCCAGCATTTT. It encodes CASSPQTGLDQPQHF. V is TRBV7-2 and J is TRBJ1-5, with 7 bases aligning to TRBD1. Germline V lookup: CDR1 SGHTA, CDR2 FQGNSA. Trimming at V came to 5 bases and at J to 5 bases, leaving 9 bases not matched to a gene. The CDR3 is made up of 15 amino acids.

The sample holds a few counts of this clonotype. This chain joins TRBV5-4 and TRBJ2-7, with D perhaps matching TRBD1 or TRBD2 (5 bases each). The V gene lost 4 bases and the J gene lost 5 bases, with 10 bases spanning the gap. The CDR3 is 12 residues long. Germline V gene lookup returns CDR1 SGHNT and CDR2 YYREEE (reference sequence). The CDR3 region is CASSRQGDEQYF. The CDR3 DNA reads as TGTGCCAGCAGCCGGCAGGGAGACGAGCAGTACTTC. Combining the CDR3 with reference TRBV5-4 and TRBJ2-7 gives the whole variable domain ETGVTQSPTHLIKTRGQQVTLRCSSQSGHNTVSWYQQALGQGPQFIFQYYREEENGRGNFPPRFSGLQFPNYSSELNVNALELDDSALYLCASSRQGDEQYFGPGTRLTVT.

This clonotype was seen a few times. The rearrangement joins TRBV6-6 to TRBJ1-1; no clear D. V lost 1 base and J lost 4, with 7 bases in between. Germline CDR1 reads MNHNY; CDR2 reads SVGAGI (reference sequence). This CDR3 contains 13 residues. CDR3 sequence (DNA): TGTGCCAGCAGTTACTTCGGGTCCACTGAAGCTTTCTTT. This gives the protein CASSYFGSTEAFF.

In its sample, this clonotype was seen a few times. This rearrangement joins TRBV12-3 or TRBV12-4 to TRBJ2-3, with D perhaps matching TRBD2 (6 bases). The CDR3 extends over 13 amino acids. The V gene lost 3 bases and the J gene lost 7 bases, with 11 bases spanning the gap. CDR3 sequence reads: CASSLGGRNTQYF. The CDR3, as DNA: TGTGCCAGCAGTTTGGGGGGAAGGAATACGCAGTATTTT.

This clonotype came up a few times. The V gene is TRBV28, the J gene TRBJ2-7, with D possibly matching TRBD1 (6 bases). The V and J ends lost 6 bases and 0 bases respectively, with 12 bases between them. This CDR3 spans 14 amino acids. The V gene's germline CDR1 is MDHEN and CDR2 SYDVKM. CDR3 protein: CASSRGQISYEQYV. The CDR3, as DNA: TGTGCCAGCAGCCGAGGACAGATCTCCTACGAGCAGTACGTC.

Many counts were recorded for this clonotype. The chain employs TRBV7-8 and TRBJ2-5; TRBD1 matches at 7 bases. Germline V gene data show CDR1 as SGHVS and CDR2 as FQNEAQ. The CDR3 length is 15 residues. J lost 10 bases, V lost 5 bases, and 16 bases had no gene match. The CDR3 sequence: CASSPEIFRQGGQYF. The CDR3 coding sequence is TGTGCCAGCAGCCCCGAAATTTTCCGACAGGGTGGCCAGTACTTC.

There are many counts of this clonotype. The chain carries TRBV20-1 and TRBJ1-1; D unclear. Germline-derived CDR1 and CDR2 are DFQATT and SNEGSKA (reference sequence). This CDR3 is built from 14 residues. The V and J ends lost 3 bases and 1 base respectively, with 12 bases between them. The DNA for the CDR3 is TGCAGTGCTAGCAAGCCCACCACGAACACTGAAGCTTTCTTT. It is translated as CSASKPTTNTEAFF.

Here the CDR3 DNA reads TGCGCCAGCAGCCAAGTAGGTAGCGGGGGGCTTAATGAGCAGTTCTTC. It codes for CASSQVGSGGLNEQFF. The chain recombines TRBV4-3 with TRBJ2-1; 10 bases align to TRBD2. The CDR3 has 16 residues. Unmatched junction bases numbered 7, after V lost 1 base and J lost 7 bases. Germline-derived CDR1 and CDR2 are LGHNA and YSLEER.

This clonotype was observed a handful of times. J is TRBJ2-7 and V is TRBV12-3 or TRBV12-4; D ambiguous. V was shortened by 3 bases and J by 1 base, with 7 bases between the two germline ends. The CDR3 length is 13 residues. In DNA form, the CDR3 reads TGTGCCAGCAGTTTGGACGGTTCCTACGAGCAGTACTTC. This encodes CASSLDGSYEQYF.

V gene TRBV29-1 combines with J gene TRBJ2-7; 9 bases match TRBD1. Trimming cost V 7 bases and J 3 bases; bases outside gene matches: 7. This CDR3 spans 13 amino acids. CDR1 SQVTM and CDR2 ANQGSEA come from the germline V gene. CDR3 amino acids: CSAGGTGFYEQYF. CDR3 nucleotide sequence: TGCAGCGCTGGAGGGACAGGGTTCTACGAGCAGTACTTC.

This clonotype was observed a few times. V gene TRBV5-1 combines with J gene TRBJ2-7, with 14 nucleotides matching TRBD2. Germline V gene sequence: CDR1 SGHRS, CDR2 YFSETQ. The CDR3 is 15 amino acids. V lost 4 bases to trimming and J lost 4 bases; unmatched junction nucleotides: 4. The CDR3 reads CASSLTSGGAYEQYF. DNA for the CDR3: TGCGCCAGCAGCCTGACTAGCGGGGGGGCTTACGAGCAGTACTTC.

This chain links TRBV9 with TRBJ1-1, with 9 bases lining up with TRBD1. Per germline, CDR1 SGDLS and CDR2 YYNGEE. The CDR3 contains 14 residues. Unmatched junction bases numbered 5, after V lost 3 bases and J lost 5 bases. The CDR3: CASSATGGWTEAFF. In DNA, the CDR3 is TGTGCCAGCAGCGCCACAGGGGGCTGGACTGAAGCTTTCTTT.

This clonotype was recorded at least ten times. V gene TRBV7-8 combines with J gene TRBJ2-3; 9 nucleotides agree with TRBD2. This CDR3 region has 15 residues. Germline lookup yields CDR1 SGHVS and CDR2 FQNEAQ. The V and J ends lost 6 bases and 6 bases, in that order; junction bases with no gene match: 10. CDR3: CASRHEAGGGDTQYF. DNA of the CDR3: TGTGCCAGCAGACACGAAGCGGGGGGAGGTGATACGCAGTATTTT.

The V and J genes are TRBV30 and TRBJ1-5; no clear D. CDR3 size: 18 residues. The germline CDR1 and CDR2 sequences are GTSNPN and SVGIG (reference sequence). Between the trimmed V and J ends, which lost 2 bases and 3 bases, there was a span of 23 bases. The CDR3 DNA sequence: TGTGCCTGGAGTCCGGTTGGTGGAGTCCACCTCCCCAATCAGCCCCAGCATTTT. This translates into CAWSPVGGVHLPNQPQHF.

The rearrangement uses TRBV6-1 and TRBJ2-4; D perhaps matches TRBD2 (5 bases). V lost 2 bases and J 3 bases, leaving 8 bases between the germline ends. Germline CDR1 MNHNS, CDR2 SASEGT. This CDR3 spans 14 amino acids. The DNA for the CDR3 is TGTGCCAGCAGTGAACCGGGGTTCAAAAACATTCAGTACTTC. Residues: CASSEPGFKNIQYF.

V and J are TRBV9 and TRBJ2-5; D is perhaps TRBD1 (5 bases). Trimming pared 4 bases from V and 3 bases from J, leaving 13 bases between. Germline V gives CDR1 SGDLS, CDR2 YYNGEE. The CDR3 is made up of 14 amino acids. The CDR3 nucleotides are TGTGCCAGCAGCCGTGACAGAATCGAAGAGACCCAGTACTTC. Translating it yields CASSRDRIEETQYF.

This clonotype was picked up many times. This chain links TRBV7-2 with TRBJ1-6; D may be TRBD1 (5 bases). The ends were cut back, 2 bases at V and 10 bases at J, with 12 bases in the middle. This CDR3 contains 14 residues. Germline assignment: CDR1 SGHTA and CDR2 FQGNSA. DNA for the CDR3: TGTGCCAGCAGCTTATTCCCCAGGGACTCACCCCTCCACTTT. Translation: CASSLFPRDSPLHF. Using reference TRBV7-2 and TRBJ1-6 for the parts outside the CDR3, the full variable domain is GAGVSQSPSNKVTEKGKDVELRCDPISGHTALYWYRQSLGQGLEFLIYFQGNSAPDKSGLPSDRFSAERTGGSVSTLTIQRTQQEDSAVYLCASSLFPRDSPLHFGNGTRLTVT.

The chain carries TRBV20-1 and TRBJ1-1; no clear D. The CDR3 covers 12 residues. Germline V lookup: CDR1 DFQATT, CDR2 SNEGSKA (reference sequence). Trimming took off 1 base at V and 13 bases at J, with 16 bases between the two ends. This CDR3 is CSARAEISYNFF. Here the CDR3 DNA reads TGCAGTGCTAGAGCGGAAATCAGCTATAATTTCTTT.

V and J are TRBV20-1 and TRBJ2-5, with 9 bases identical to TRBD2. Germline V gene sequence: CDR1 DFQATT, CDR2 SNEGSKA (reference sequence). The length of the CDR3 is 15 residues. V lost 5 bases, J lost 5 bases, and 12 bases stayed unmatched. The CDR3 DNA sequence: TGCAGTGCTCACTCGGCGGGAGGGCTCTGGGAGACCCAGTACTTC. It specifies CSAHSAGGLWETQYF.

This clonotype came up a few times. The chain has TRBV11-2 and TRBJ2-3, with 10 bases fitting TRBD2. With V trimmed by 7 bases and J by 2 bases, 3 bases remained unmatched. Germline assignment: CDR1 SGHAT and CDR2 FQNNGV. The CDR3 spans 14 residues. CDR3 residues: CASTLAGYTDTQYF. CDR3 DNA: TGTGCCAGCACACTAGCGGGGTACACAGATACGCAGTATTTT.

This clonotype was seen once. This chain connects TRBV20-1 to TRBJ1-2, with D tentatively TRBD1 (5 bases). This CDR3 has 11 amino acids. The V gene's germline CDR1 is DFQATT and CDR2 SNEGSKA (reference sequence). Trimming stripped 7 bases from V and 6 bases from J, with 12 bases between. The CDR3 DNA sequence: TGCAGTGTGAGCGGGGCGAATGGCTACACCTTC. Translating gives CSVSGANGYTF.

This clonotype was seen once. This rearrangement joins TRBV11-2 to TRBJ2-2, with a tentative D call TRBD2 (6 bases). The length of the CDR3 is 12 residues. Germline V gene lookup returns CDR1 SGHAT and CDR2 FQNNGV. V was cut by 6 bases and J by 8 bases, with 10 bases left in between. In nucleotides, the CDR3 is TGTGCCAGCAGACTAGCAATGGGGGAGCTGTTTTTT. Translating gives CASRLAMGELFF. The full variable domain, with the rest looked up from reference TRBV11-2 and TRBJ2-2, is EAGVAQSPRYKIIEKRQSVAFWCNPISGHATLYWYQQILGQGPKLLIQFQNNGVVDDSQLPKDRFSAERLKGVDSTLKIQPAKLEDSAVYLCASRLAMGELFFGEGSRLTVL.

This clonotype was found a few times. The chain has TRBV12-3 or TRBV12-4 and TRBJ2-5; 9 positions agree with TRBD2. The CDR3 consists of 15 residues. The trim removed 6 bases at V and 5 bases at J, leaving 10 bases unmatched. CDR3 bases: TGTGCCAGCAGCCCCTGGCGGGGGGGCCCGGAGACCCAGTACTTC. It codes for CASSPWRGGPETQYF.

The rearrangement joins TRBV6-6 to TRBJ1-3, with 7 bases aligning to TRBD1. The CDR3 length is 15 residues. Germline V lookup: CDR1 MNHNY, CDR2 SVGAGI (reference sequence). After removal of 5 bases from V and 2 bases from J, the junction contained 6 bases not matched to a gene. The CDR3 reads CASSLDRAPGNTIYF. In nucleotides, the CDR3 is TGTGCCAGCAGTCTAGACAGGGCCCCTGGAAACACCATATATTTT.